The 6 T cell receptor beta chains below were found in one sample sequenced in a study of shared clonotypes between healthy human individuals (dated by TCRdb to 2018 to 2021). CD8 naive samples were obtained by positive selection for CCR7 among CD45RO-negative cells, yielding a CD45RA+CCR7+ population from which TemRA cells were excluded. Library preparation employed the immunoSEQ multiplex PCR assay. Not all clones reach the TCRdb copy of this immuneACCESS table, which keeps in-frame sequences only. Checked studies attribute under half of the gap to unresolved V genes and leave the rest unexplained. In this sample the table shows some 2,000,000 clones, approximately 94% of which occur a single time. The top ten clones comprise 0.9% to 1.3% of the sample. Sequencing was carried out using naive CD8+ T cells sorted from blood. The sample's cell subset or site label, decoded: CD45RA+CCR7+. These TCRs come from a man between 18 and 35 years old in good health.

The CDR3 bases are TGCGCCAGCAGTTATGGACTAGCGGGGGGCTCTGCCGGGGAGCTGTTTTTT. It translates to CASSYGLAGGSAGELFF. J is TRBJ2-2 and V is TRBV5-1, with 14 nucleotides matching TRBD2. The CDR3 runs 17 residues. The V gene end was trimmed by 5 bases and the J gene end by 6 bases; junction bases not matched to a gene: 9. Germline V gene sequence: CDR1 SGHRS, CDR2 YFSETQ.

DNA of the CDR3: TGCGCCAGCAGCCAAGATGGGCCAAGACACGGCACCGGGGAGCTGTTTTTT. Translated: CASSQDGPRHGTGELFF. The rearrangement joins TRBV4-3 to TRBJ2-2; D is unclear. V dropped 0 bases and J dropped 4 bases, with 15 bases sitting between them. The CDR3 has 17 amino acids. CDR1 and CDR2 (germline): LGHNA, YSLEER.

The CDR3 reads CASSIQGARTEAFF. The DNA of the CDR3 is TGTGCCAGCAGCATACAGGGGGCGAGAACTGAAGCTTTCTTT. The chain is built from TRBV13 and TRBJ1-1; 9 bases match TRBD1. Losses at the gene ends were 5 bases for V and 5 bases for J; bases not matched to a gene: 6. This CDR3 spans 14 amino acids. Germline V gives CDR1 PRHDT, CDR2 FYEKMQ (reference sequence).

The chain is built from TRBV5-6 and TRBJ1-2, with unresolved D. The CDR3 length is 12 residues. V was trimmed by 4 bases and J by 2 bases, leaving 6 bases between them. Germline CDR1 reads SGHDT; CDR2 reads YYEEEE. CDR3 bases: TGTGCCAGCAGCCGACCGAACTATGGCTACACCTTC. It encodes CASSRPNYGYTF.

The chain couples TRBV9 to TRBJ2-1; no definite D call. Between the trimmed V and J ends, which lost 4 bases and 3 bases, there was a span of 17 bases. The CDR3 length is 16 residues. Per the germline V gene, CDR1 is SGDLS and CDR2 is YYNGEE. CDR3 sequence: CASSPPASADYNEQFF. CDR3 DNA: TGTGCCAGCAGCCCGCCGGCTAGTGCTGACTACAATGAGCAGTTCTTC. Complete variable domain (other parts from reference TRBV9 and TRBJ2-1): DSGVTQTPKHLITATGQRVTLRCSPRSGDLSVYWYQQSLDQGLQFLIQYYNGEERAKGNILERFSAQQFPDLHSELNLSSLELGDSALYFCASSPPASADYNEQFFGPGTRLTVL.

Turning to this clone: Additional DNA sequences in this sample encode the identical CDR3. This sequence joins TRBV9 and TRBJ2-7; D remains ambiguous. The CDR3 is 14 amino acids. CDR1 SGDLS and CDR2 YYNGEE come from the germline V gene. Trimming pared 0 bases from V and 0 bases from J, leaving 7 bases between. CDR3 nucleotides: TGTGCCAGCAGCGTAGGAGGCCCCTCCTACGAGCAGTACTTC. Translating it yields CASSVGGPSYEQYF.